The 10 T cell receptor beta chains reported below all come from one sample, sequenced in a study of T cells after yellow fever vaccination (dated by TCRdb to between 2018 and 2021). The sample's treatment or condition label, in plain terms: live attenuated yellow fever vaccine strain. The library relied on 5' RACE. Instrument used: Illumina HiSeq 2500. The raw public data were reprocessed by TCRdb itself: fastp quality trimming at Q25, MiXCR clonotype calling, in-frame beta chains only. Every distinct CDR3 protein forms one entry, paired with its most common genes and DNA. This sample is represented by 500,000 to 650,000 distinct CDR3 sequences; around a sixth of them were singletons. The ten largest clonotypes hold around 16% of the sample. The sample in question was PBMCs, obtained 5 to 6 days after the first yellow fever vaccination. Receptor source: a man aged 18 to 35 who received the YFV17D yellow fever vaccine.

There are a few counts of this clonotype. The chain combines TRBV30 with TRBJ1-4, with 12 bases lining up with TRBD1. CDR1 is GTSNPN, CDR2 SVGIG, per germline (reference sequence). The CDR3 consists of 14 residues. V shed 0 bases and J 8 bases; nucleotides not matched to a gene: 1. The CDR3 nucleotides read TGTGCCTGGAGTGTGGGACAGGGGGCAGAAAAACTGTTTTTT. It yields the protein CAWSVGQGAEKLFF.

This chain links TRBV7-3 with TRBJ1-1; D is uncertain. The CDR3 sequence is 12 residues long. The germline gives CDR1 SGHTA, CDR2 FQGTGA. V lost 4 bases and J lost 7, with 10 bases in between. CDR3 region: CASSSDLGEAFF. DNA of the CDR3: TGTGCCAGCAGCTCAGACTTGGGTGAAGCTTTCTTT. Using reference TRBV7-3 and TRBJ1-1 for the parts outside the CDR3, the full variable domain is GAGVSQTPSNKVTEKGKYVELRCDPISGHTALYWYRQSLGQGPEFLIYFQGTGAADDSGLPNDRFFAVRPEGSVSTLKIQRTERGDSAVYLCASSSDLGEAFFGQGTRLTVV.

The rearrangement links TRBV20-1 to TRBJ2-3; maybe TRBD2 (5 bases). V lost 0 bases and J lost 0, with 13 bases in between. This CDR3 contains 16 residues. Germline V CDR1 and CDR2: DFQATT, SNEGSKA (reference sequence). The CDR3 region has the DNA TGCAGTGCTAGAGATCGAGCGGCGGAGAGCACAGATACGCAGTATTTT. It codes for CSARDRAAESTDTQYF.

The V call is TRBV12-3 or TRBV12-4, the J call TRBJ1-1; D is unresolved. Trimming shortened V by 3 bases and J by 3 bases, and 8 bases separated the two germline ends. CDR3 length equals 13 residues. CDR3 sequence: CASSFAEHTEAFF. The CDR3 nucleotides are TGTGCCAGCAGTTTCGCAGAGCACACTGAAGCTTTCTTT.

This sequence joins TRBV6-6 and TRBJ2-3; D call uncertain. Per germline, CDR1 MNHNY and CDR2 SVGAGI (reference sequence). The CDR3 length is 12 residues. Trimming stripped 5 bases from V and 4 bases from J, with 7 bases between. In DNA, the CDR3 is TGTGCCAGCAGTCAATACTCAGATACGCAGTATTTT. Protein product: CASSQYSDTQYF.

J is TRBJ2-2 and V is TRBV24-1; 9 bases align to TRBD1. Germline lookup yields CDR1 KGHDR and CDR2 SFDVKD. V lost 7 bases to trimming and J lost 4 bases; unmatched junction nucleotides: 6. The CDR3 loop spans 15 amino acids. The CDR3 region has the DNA TGTGCCACCAGCGGACAGGGGCAGGTCACCGGGGAGCTGTTTTTT. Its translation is CATSGQGQVTGELFF.

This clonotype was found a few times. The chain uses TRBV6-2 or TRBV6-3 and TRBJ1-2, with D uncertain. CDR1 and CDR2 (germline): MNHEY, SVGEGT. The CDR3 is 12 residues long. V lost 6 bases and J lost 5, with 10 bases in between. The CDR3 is CASSPVGYGYTF. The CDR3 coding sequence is TGTGCCAGCAGCCCCGTTGGTTATGGCTACACCTTC.

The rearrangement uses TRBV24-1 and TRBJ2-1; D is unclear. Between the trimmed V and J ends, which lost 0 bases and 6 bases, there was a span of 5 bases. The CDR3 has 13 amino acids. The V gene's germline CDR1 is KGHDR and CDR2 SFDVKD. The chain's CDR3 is CATSDLSSNEQFF. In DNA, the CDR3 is TGTGCCACCAGTGATTTGAGCAGCAATGAGCAGTTCTTC.

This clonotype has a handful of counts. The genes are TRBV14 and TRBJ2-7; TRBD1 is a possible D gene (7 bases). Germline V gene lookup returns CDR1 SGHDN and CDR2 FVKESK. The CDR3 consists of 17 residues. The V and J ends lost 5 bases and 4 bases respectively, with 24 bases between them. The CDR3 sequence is CASSAFRGASLGYEQYF. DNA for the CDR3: TGTGCCAGCAGCGCATTCAGGGGGGCTTCTCTTGGTTACGAGCAGTACTTC.

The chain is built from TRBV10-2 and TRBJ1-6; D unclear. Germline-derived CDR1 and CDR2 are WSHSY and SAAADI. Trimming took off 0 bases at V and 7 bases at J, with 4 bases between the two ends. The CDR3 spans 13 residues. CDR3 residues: CASSESWNSPLHF. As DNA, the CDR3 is TGCGCCAGCAGTGAGTCGTGGAATTCACCCCTCCACTTT.